Detailed here is one T cell receptor beta chain. The antigen remains unidentified. This record belongs to a study of vaccination effects on CD4 cells after COVID-19. General observations from the study: Pronounced clonal contraction occurred in clones induced by infection and by vaccine late after vaccination. Convalescent post-vaccine spike-reactive clones were mostly newly vaccine-induced.

Following culture for more than 9 days, CD4+ T cells were isolated. IL-2 medium supplanted half the medium on days 3 and 7. Germline V gives CDR1 SGDLS, CDR2 YYNGEE. The CDR3 covers 17 residues. Germline trimming cut 0 bases from V and 0 bases from J; bases unmatched to any gene: 5. Repertoires were generated with immunoSEQ multiplex PCR, while TCRdb's copy carries only in-frame clones and drops some. The sample has more than 60,000 clones; approximately 70% are singletons. This specimen consisted of CD4+ T cells from PBMCs cultured without peptide, obtained before COVID-19 vaccination. The sequence derives from a human donor who had a prior SARS-CoV-2 infection. The chain recombines TRBV9 with TRBJ2-1; 8 bases align to TRBD2. CDR3 sequence: CASSVAVSGSSYNEQFF. In DNA form, the CDR3 reads TGTGCCAGCAGCGTAGCAGTAAGCGGGAGCTCCTACAATGAGCAGTTCTTC.